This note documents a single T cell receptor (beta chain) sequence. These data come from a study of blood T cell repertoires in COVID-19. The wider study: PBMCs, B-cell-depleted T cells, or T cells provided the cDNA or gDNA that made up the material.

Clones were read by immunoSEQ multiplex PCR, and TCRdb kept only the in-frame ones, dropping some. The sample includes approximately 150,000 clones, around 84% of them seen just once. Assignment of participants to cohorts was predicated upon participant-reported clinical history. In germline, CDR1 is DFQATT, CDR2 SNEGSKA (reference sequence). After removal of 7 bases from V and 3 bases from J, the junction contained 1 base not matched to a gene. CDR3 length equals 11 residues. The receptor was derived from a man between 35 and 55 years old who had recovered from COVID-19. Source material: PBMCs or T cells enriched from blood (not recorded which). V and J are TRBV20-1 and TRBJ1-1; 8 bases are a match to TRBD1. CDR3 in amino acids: CSGQGYTEAFF. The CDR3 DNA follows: TGCAGTGGACAGGGGTACACTGAAGCTTTCTTT.